This T cell receptor (beta chain) comes out of a study of vaccination and CD4 T cells after COVID-19. As for the study in general: Post-vaccine sampling followed dose two by a median 72 days (range 14 to 241). Study outcomes and limitations: In convalescent patients, 304 of 307 vaccine-specific clones were spike mono-reactive.

CDR1 ENHRY and CDR2 SYGVKD come from the germline V gene. The CDR3 loop spans 14 amino acids. V lost 6 bases, J lost 4 bases, and 2 bases stayed unmatched. The Oncomine TCR Beta short-read assay was applied to DNA of cultured CD4+ T cells. TCRdb itself ran the PCR reads through MiXCR, one entry per CDR3 protein. This table holds thousands of distinct CDR3 sequences, about 32% found once. As to this clonotype: Its antigen is currently unknown.

Treatment defined: approximately nine-day PBMC culture with coronavirus spike peptide pools or control peptides (ViraFEST assay). Every well contained around 2 million PBMCs, which were grown with around 9.4 IU/ml IL-2 and 7.5 to 10 ug/ml peptide pools. Negative selection was the method that isolated CD4+ T cells after 10 days of culture. The genes are TRBV10-3 and TRBJ2-1, with 11 nucleotides matching TRBD2. Sequences were obtained from cultured CD4+ T cells from blood. This sequence was found in a human donor with COVID-19. The CDR3 protein is CAIRSSGGYNEQFF. DNA of the CDR3: TGTGCCATCAGATCTAGCGGGGGGTACAATGAGCAGTTCTTC.